This TCR beta chain was found in a study of CD8 T cells in ankylosing spondylitis. Notes on the study in general: In ankylosing spondylitis patients, matched synovial fluid reportedly showed significant enrichment of disease-linked clones. Seemingly distinctive of ankylosing spondylitis blood was a TCR beta motif formed by eight highly homologous variants.

The CDR3 covers 17 residues. CDR1 is MGHRA and CDR2 is YSYEKL in the germline V gene. V trimming: 3 bases; J trimming: 7 bases; junction bases outside the gene matches: 15. The table lists this clonotype with a few counts. What it recognizes is unknown. TCRdb independently ran MiXCR on the 5' RACE reads; one entry per CDR3 protein. The repertoire holds over 450,000 distinct CDR3 sequences, about 12% seen once, with over 6.5% in the top ten. Sequencing was carried out using blood, either unsorted or a sorted T cell fraction (not recorded which). The chain employs TRBV4-1 and TRBJ2-1; 7 nucleotides agree with TRBD2. This TCR derives from a male donor with ankylosing spondylitis. CDR3 DNA sequence: TGCGCCAGCAGCCAGTTAGCGGGCCACAGCCCCTCGAATGAGCAGTTCTTC. This sequence encodes CASSQLAGHSPSNEQFF.